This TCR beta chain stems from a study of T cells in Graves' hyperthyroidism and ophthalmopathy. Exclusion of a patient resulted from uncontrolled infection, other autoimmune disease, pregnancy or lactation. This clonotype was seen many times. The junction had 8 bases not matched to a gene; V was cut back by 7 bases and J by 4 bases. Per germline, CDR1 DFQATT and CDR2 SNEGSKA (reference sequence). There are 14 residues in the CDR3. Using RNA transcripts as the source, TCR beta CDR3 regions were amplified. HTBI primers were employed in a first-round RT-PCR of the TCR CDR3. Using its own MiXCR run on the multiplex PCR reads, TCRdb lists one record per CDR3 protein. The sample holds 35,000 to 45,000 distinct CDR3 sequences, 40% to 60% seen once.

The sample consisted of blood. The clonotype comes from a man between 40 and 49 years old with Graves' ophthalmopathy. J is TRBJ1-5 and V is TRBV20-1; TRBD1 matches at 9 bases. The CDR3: CSVPGQGRNQPQHF. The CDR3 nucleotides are TGCAGTGTACCGGGACAGGGACGAAATCAGCCCCAGCATTTT.